This T cell receptor (beta chain) was observed in a study of control samples from healthy donors and cancer patients (TCRdb year 2020). Notes on this clone: There is no known antigen for this receptor. There are no base qualities to consult, and no much larger clone falls within one base.

The library relied on the immunoSEQ multiplex PCR assay. TCRdb provides this immuneACCESS table in a form limited to in-frame rearrangements. Some clones are lacking; in checked studies, under half of them reflect an unresolved V gene, and why the rest are absent is not known. Across this sample there are about 170,000 clones, with 90% to 95% seen only once. Approximately 1.6% of the sample goes to the ten largest clones. Sequenced sample: blood. The receptor was isolated from a woman aged 30 to 39 in good health.

At the DNA level, the sequence is TGTGCCAGCAGCTTAGGCGGACAGTCCTATGGCTACACCTTC. It encodes CASSLGGQSYGYTF. The sequence links TRBV7-8 to TRBJ1-2; TRBD1 might be the D gene, on 6 matching bases. The cysteine opens and the phenylalanine closes a CDR3 of 14 amino acids. Only CDR3 DNA is held: 42 bases, read in frame from base 1. CDR1 and CDR2 are drawn from the germline V gene: SGHVS, FQNEAQ. At the junction V is shortened by 1 base and J by 4 bases, with 10 bases in between.